The rows below give T cell receptor beta chains drawn from one sample of a study of CD8 T cells in ankylosing spondylitis. A single record per CDR3 protein comes from TCRdb applying MiXCR to the 5' RACE reads. This sample has around 390,000 distinct CDR3 sequences, with 20% to 25% found just once. The sequencing sample was made of blood, either unsorted or a sorted T cell fraction (not recorded which). The receptors were sampled from a male donor with ankylosing spondylitis. Each CDR3 is given with its conserved first and last residue. The D gene is left open where the match is weak. The listing skips clone size in some rows; elsewhere it reads once, few, many or a size class.

d_call clone_size j_call v_call cdr3_aa cdr3_nt
TRBD2 . TRBJ2-3 TRBV10-3 CAISDNSGNTDTQYF TGTGCCATCAGTGACAATAGCGGGAACACAGATACGCAGTATTTT
. . TRBJ2-3 TRBV6-5 CASSTEDSTDTQYF TGTGCCAGCAGTACCGAGGACAGCACAGATACGCAGTATTTT
TRBD1 few TRBJ2-7 TRBV20-1 CSARAGTGGSYEQYF TGCAGTGCTAGGGCAGGGACAGGGGGGTCCTACGAGCAGTACTTC
. . TRBJ2-7 TRBV18 CASSPLEGYEQYF TGTGCCAGCTCACCACTAGAGGGATACGAGCAGTACTTC
TRBD2 few TRBJ2-1 TRBV20-1 CSAETSGTSEQFF TGCAGTGCGGAGACTAGCGGGACAAGTGAGCAGTTCTTC
. . TRBJ1-1 TRBV2 CASSELRETEAFF TGTGCCAGCAGTGAATTGAGAGAAACTGAAGCTTTCTTT
TRBD1 few TRBJ2-1 TRBV6-1 CASRQGQGPYNEQFF TGTGCCAGCAGACAGGGACAGGGACCCTACAATGAGCAGTTCTTC
TRBD1 . TRBJ2-7 TRBV5-1 CASSGTGNEAYEQYF TGCGCCAGCAGCGGGACAGGGAACGAAGCCTACGAGCAGTACTTC
. . TRBJ2-6 TRBV7-2 CASSRFSRNSGANVLTF TGTGCCAGCAGCCGGTTTTCGCGCAACTCTGGGGCCAACGTCCTGACTTTC
. . TRBJ2-7 TRBV20-1 CSVGGQGRYEQYF TGCAGTGTGGGGGGGCAGGGTCGCTACGAGCAGTACTTC
. . TRBJ2-5 TRBV3-1 CASRQEIYQETQYF TGTGCCAGCAGGCAGGAGATTTACCAAGAGACCCAGTACTTC
. few TRBJ2-2 TRBV3-1 CASSTNYRSSGELFF TGTGCCAGCTCCACGAACTACCGAAGTTCCGGGGAGCTGTTTTTT
. few TRBJ1-3 TRBV5-1 CASKRGPSGNTIYF TGCGCCAGCAAACGGGGGCCCTCTGGAAACACCATATATTTT
TRBD2 few TRBJ2-1 TRBV2 CAGSSGPGGEQFF TGTGCCGGATCTAGCGGGCCCGGAGGTGAGCAGTTCTTC
. few TRBJ2-2 TRBV21-1 CASSNRTLDTGELFF TGTGCCAGCAGCAACCGGACTCTAGACACCGGGGAGCTGTTTTTT
. . TRBJ2-3 TRBV4-3 CASSQVVGRLADTQYF TGCGCCAGCAGCCAAGTGGTCGGGAGACTAGCAGATACGCAGTATTTT
TRBD2 . TRBJ2-5 TRBV12-3/TRBV12-4 CASSSGLAGGLEETQYF TGTGCCAGCAGTTCAGGACTAGCGGGAGGTCTGGAAGAGACCCAGTACTTC
TRBD1 . TRBJ1-5 TRBV7-2 CASSMARGHDQPQHF TGTGCCAGCAGCATGGCCAGGGGGCACGATCAGCCCCAGCATTTT
. . TRBJ1-6 TRBV4-2 CASSQDPSTAGDSPLHF TGTGCCAGCAGCCAAGATCCTAGTACGGCGGGTGATTCACCCCTCCACTTT
. . TRBJ1-5 TRBV6-5 CASSYSWVSNQPQHF TGTGCCAGCAGTTACTCTTGGGTCAGCAATCAGCCCCAGCATTTT
TRBD2 . TRBJ2-2 TRBV20-1 CSARLAGEYGTGELFF TGCAGTGCTAGGCTAGCGGGAGAATATGGCACCGGGGAGCTGTTTTTT
TRBD2 . TRBJ2-1 TRBV3-1 CASSQAAAGGEQFF TGTGCCAGCAGCCAAGCGGCCGCGGGGGGCGAGCAGTTCTTC
. few TRBJ1-2 TRBV6-1 CASSRRAASNYGYTF TGTGCCAGCAGTCGTCGGGCAGCCTCCAACTATGGCTACACCTTC
TRBD1 few TRBJ2-3 TRBV28 CASTLFPGTGADTQYF TGTGCCAGCACCCTATTCCCCGGGACAGGCGCAGATACGCAGTATTTT
TRBD1 few TRBJ2-1 TRBV24-1 CATSDPRQGGNEQFF TGTGCCACCAGTGATCCCCGACAGGGCGGCAATGAGCAGTTCTTC
. . TRBJ2-1 TRBV12-5 CASGLDRGAVDNEQFF TGTGCTAGTGGTTTGGATCGAGGGGCGGTGGACAATGAGCAGTTCTTC
TRBD1 . TRBJ1-1 TRBV28 CASRPLGQGYTEAFF TGTGCCAGCAGACCCCTTGGACAGGGGTACACTGAAGCTTTCTTT
TRBD1 many TRBJ2-5 TRBV29-1 CSAGQGKETQYF TGCAGCGCGGGACAGGGGAAAGAGACCCAGTACTTC
. . TRBJ1-4 TRBV14 CASSQVGSGKLFF TGTGCCAGCAGCCAAGTGGGGTCCGGAAAACTGTTTTTT
. . TRBJ2-7 TRBV7-2 CASSLLGRRFEQYF TGTGCCAGCAGCTTACTGGGCAGGAGATTCGAGCAGTACTTC
TRBD1 few TRBJ2-1 TRBV6-1 CASSNTGGGEQFF TGTGCCAGCAGCAATACAGGGGGCGGTGAGCAGTTCTTC
TRBD1 once TRBJ1-5 TRBV24-1 CATSDTGTGVNQPQHF TGTGCCACCAGTGATACTGGGACAGGGGTCAATCAGCCCCAGCATTTT
. . TRBJ1-3 TRBV19 CASSIVSTVRGNTIYF TGTGCCAGTAGTATAGTTTCAACTGTGCGTGGAAACACCATATATTTT
TRBD1 . TRBJ1-5 TRBV6-2/TRBV6-3 CASSPGTGGRQPQHF TGTGCCAGCAGCCCAGGGACAGGGGGTCGTCAGCCCCAGCATTTT
TRBD2 . TRBJ2-3 TRBV29-1 CSVKKTSGVGDTQYF TGCAGCGTTAAAAAGACTAGCGGGGTCGGCGATACGCAGTATTTT
. few TRBJ2-5 TRBV5-1 CASSNLETQYF TGCGCCAGCAGCAATTTGGAGACCCAGTACTTC
TRBD1 few TRBJ2-2 TRBV18 CASSPGTGTTGELFF TGTGCCAGCTCACCCGGGACAGGGACCACCGGGGAGCTGTTTTTT
. . TRBJ2-7 TRBV12-3/TRBV12-4 CASSALRTSEQYF TGTGCCAGCAGTGCCCTAAGGACGTCCGAGCAGTACTTC
. . TRBJ2-2 TRBV28 CASSFWGANTGELFF TGTGCCAGCAGTTTTTGGGGGGCGAACACCGGGGAGCTGTTTTTT
. . TRBJ2-3 TRBV12-3/TRBV12-4 CASAGPGTQYF TGTGCCAGTGCCGGCCCCGGTACGCAGTATTTT
TRBD2 few TRBJ2-2 TRBV6-5 CASSFFSGRAGTGELFF TGTGCCAGCAGTTTCTTCAGCGGGAGGGCCGGCACCGGGGAGCTGTTTTTT
TRBD1 . TRBJ2-1 TRBV18 CASSLYSGTASYNEQFF TGTGCCAGCTCACTTTATTCCGGGACAGCCTCATACAATGAGCAGTTCTTC
. many TRBJ1-4 TRBV6-1 CASTLPNEKLFF TGTGCCAGCACTCTCCCAAATGAAAAACTGTTTTTT
TRBD2 many TRBJ2-2 TRBV5-1 CASSFGASGSGTGELFF TGCGCCAGCAGCTTTGGGGCTAGCGGGAGCGGAACCGGGGAGCTGTTTTTT
. few TRBJ2-7 TRBV19 CASSIRASSYEQYF TGTGCCAGTAGTATACGGGCCAGCTCCTACGAGCAGTACTTC
. few TRBJ1-2 TRBV20-1 CSAEGGSATLYGYTF TGCAGTGCCGAGGGGGGCTCCGCTACCCTATATGGCTACACCTTC
. . TRBJ2-3 TRBV7-7 CASSPRGTATDTQYF TGTGCCAGCAGCCCTCGGGGGACAGCCACAGATACGCAGTATTTT
. few TRBJ1-1 TRBV15 CATSRDLDGAIEAFF TGTGCCACCAGCAGGGATCTGGACGGAGCAATTGAAGCTTTCTTT
TRBD1 once TRBJ1-5 TRBV10-3 CAISESGDRGSNQPQHF TGTGCCATCAGTGAGTCGGGGGACAGGGGTTCCAATCAGCCCCAGCATTTT
TRBD1 . TRBJ1-5 TRBV6-2/TRBV6-3 CASRTGGDQPQHF TGTGCCAGCAGGACAGGGGGCGATCAGCCCCAGCATTTT
TRBD2 many TRBJ2-2 TRBV29-1 CSALAGVSELFF TGCAGCGCTCTAGCGGGAGTTTCGGAGCTGTTTTTT
TRBD2 . TRBJ2-7 TRBV20-1 CSARDLSGRSDEQYF TGCAGTGCTAGAGATCTGAGCGGGAGGAGCGACGAGCAGTACTTC
TRBD1 few TRBJ2-1 TRBV10-3 CAIRGEQGQDNNEQFF TGTGCCATCAGGGGCGAGCAAGGACAGGATAACAATGAGCAGTTCTTC
TRBD2 once TRBJ2-7 TRBV20-1 CDGPAGGSYEQYF TGCGACGGTCCAGCGGGAGGTTCCTACGAGCAGTACTTC
TRBD2 few TRBJ2-2 TRBV4-1 CASSRGLAGVYSGELFF TGCGCCAGCAGCCGAGGACTAGCGGGAGTGTATAGCGGGGAGCTGTTTTTT